The 18 T cell receptor beta chains below come from one sample, sequenced in a study of T cells in Graves' hyperthyroidism and ophthalmopathy. TCR beta CDR3 region amplification was performed from RNA transcripts. The TCR CDR3 first-round RT-PCR relied on the HTBI primer set. TCRdb re-derived calls from the multiplex PCR reads in MiXCR, one entry per CDR3 protein. Counted here are some 320,000 distinct CDR3 sequences, around 15% occurring once; the ten biggest clones make up 34%. Sequenced input: blood. All receptors come from a woman between 40 and 55 years old with Graves' ophthalmopathy.

This clonotype was seen many times. This rearrangement joins TRBV6-5 to TRBJ1-6; D not certain. The V and J ends lost 2 bases and 14 bases respectively, with 10 bases between them. Germline V gene data show CDR1 as MNHEY and CDR2 as SVGAGI. CDR3 length: 12 amino acids. The CDR3 here is CASSYPSSTLHF. As DNA, the CDR3 is TGTGCCAGCAGTTACCCTTCCAGCACCCTCCACTTT.

This clonotype was counted at least ten times. The rearrangement uses TRBV7-8 and TRBJ2-3; D is perhaps TRBD1 (5 bases). V gave up 3 bases and J gave up 6 bases, with 25 bases separating them. The germline V gene has CDR1 SGHVS and CDR2 FQNEAQ. The CDR3 is 18 residues long. The CDR3 DNA reads TGTGCCAGCAGCTTGTACCAGGGTGGGCCTCAAGCAGCGGATACGCAGTATTTT. Its translation: CASSLYQGGPQAADTQYF.

This chain links TRBV2 with TRBJ2-7, with 8 positions matching TRBD1. The V and J ends lost 5 bases and 2 bases, in that order; junction bases with no gene match: 5. Per germline, CDR1 SNHLY and CDR2 FYNNEI. CDR3 length equals 14 residues. CDR3 nucleotide sequence: TGTGCCAGCAGTTTTAACAGGGGGGCCTACGAGCAGTACTTC. It encodes CASSFNRGAYEQYF.

The chain links TRBV10-3 to TRBJ1-3; D might be TRBD1 (5 bases). CDR3 size: 14 residues. Looked up from germline, CDR1 is ENHRY and CDR2 is SYGVKD. Trimming pared 3 bases from V and 8 bases from J, leaving 14 bases between. The CDR3 DNA reads TGTGCCATCAGTGATACCGACAGTATAGACACCATATATTTT. Protein sequence: CAISDTDSIDTIYF.

This clonotype was found many times. The chain is built from TRBV7-2 and TRBJ1-2; 8 bases agree with TRBD1. The ends lost 1 base at V and 6 bases at J; junction bases unmatched: 7. Germline loops: CDR1 SGHTA, CDR2 FQGNSA. The CDR3 runs 15 residues. The CDR3, as DNA: TGTGCCAGCAGCTTAGGCAGGGGGCGTAATGATGGCTACACCTTC. It translates to CASSLGRGRNDGYTF.

This clonotype was seen many times. The chain couples TRBV6-1 to TRBJ2-3, with TRBD2 matching over 7 bases. The J segment lost 2 bases and the V segment lost 7 bases, leaving 9 bases of the junction unmatched. The CDR3 is 15 amino acids. From germline, CDR1 is MNHNS and CDR2 SASEGT. The CDR3 sequence is CASTSVAGITDTQYF. The CDR3 nucleotides read TGTGCCAGCACGTCGGTAGCGGGCATCACAGATACGCAGTATTTT.

The chain combines TRBV19 with TRBJ2-1; 9 bases fit TRBD1. Germline CDR1 is LNHDA and CDR2 is SQIVND (reference sequence). This CDR3 has 16 residues. V gave up 1 base and J gave up 8 bases; unmatched junction bases: 9. The CDR3 here is CASSIGETGGVYEQFF. The CDR3 nucleotides are TGTGCCAGTAGTATAGGCGAGACAGGGGGGGTTTATGAGCAGTTCTTC.

This clonotype was seen many times. The chain is built from TRBV5-1 and TRBJ2-1, with D possibly matching TRBD2 (5 bases). In germline, CDR1 is SGHRS, CDR2 YFSETQ. The V end lost 0 bases, the J end lost 3 bases, and 13 bases lay between the germline ends. This CDR3 contains 16 residues. The CDR3 nucleotides read TGCGCCAGCAGCTTGGCCGATTCCCGGGGCTACAATGAGCAGTTCTTC. Protein product: CASSLADSRGYNEQFF.

Concerning this clonotype itself: A read error may be the cause here, since a much bigger clone is one base away. The chain links TRBV2 to TRBJ2-5, with D possibly matching TRBD2 (5 bases). Germline-derived CDR1 and CDR2 are SNHLY and FYNNEI. The length of the CDR3 is 15 residues. CDR3 sequence (DNA): TGTGTCAGCAGCCTCCAACTAGTACCCAAGGATACCCAGTACTTC. This codes for CVSSLQLVPKDTQYF.

This clonotype was detected ten times or more. The chain uses TRBV6-1 and TRBJ2-1; no firm D call. V was clipped by 7 bases and J by 6 bases, with 13 bases between them. The germline CDR1 and CDR2 sequences are MNHNS and SASEGT. This CDR3 comprises 13 residues. CDR3 sequence reads: CASIFLPGNEQFF. In DNA form, the CDR3 reads TGTGCCAGCATCTTCCTTCCGGGCAATGAGCAGTTCTTC.

This clonotype has a count of ten or more. The chain is built from TRBV7-2 and TRBJ2-7, with D unresolved. The CDR3 is 13 residues long. CDR1 and CDR2 (germline): SGHTA, FQGNSA. Between the trimmed V and J ends, which lost 1 base and 6 bases, there was a span of 10 bases. The CDR3 spells CASSLGGGLEQYF. The CDR3 DNA follows: TGTGCCAGCAGCTTAGGAGGCGGTCTCGAGCAGTACTTC.

This clonotype appeared many times. The V gene is TRBV12-3 or TRBV12-4, the J gene TRBJ1-6, with a tentative D call TRBD1 (5 bases). There are 16 residues in the CDR3. The V gene lost 8 bases and the J gene lost 0 bases, with 14 bases spanning the gap. The DNA for the CDR3 is TGTGCCAGCGCCCCGGACACCAGCTCCTATAATTCACCCCTCCACTTT. This sequence encodes CASAPDTSSYNSPLHF.

This clonotype was observed once. A clone one base away is much larger, so this may be a read error. V is TRBV6-2 or TRBV6-3 and J is TRBJ2-2; D tentatively fits TRBD1 or TRBD2 (5 bases each). The germline V gene encodes CDR1 MNHEY and CDR2 SVGEGT. The CDR3 runs to 17 residues. CDR3 sequence: CSSSYAWDQEDTGELFF. The CDR3 DNA sequence: TGTTCCAGCAGTTACGCGTGGGACCAAGAAGACACCGGGGAGCTGTTTTTT.

This clonotype was recorded many times. The chain combines TRBV2 with TRBJ1-4; 10 bases are a match to TRBD1. Germline V gives CDR1 SNHLY, CDR2 FYNNEI. The CDR3 spans 14 residues. V shed 6 bases, J shed 13 bases, and the junction held 11 bases outside the gene matches. CDR3 nucleotides: TGTGCCAGCAGAGCAGGGACAGGGGCAATCGGACTGTTTTTT. Protein product: CASRAGTGAIGLFF.

This clonotype was seen ten or more times. V usage is TRBV25-1 and J usage is TRBJ1-6; no clear D gene. Germline V gene data show CDR1 as MGHDK and CDR2 as SYGVNS. Trimming removed 6 bases from V and 7 bases from J, with 13 bases in between. This CDR3 is 14 amino acids long. The CDR3 loop reads CASRNSAPNSPLHF. DNA for the CDR3: TGTGCCAGCAGGAACTCCGCGCCGAATTCACCCCTCCACTTT.

This clonotype was seen repeatedly, ten times or more. V is TRBV20-1 and J is TRBJ2-3; 8 bases are a match to TRBD2. From germline, CDR1 is DFQATT and CDR2 SNEGSKA (reference sequence). The CDR3 is 15 amino acids. The V and J ends lost 3 bases and 2 bases, in that order; junction bases with no gene match: 7. The CDR3 spells CSASVPSGHTDTQYF. CDR3 sequence (DNA): TGCAGTGCTAGCGTTCCTAGCGGGCACACAGATACGCAGTATTTT.

The chain links TRBV18 to TRBJ2-7; possibly TRBD1 or TRBD2 for D (6 bases each). Germline CDR1 is KGHSH and CDR2 is LQKENI. Trimming removed 1 base at V and 0 bases at J, with 13 bases between. CDR3 length equals 16 residues. The CDR3 is CASSPLARGLSYEQYF. Written as DNA, the CDR3 is TGTGCCAGCTCACCACTAGCCAGGGGACTCTCCTACGAGCAGTACTTC.

At least ten counts were recorded for this clonotype. The genes are TRBV15 and TRBJ2-1; D may be TRBD1 (5 bases). The ends were cut back, 0 bases at V and 9 bases at J, with 15 bases in the middle. The CDR3 has 15 amino acids. Germline V gene data show CDR1 as LNHNV and CDR2 as YYDKDF (reference sequence). In DNA form, the CDR3 reads TGTGCCACCAGCAGAGATGTAGGGGTAGAATTTGAGCAGTTCTTC. Protein sequence: CATSRDVGVEFEQFF.